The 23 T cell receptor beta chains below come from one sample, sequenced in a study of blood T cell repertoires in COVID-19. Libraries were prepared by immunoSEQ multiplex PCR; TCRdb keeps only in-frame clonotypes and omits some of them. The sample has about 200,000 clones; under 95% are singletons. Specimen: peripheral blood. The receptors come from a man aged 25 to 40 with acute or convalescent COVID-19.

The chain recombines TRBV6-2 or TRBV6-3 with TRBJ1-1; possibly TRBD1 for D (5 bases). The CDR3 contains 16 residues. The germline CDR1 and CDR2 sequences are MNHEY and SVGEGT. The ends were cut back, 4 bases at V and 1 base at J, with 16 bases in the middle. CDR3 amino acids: CASSSTRTWGNTEAFF. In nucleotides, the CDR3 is TGTGCCAGCAGTTCCACCAGGACATGGGGGAACACTGAAGCTTTCTTT.

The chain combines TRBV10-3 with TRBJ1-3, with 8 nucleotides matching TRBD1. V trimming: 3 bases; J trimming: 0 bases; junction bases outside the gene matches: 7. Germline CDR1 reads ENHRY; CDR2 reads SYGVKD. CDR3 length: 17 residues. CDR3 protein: CAISDTGGRRSGNTIYF. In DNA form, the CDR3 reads TGTGCCATCAGTGATACAGGGGGGAGACGCTCTGGAAACACCATATATTTT.

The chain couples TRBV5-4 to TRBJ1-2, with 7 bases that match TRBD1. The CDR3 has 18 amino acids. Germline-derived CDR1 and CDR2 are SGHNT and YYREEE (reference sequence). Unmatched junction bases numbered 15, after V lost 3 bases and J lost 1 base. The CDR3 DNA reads TGTGCCAGCAGCTCCCGAGGGACAGTTCTTGGAGGTAACTATGGCTACACCTTC. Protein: CASSSRGTVLGGNYGYTF.

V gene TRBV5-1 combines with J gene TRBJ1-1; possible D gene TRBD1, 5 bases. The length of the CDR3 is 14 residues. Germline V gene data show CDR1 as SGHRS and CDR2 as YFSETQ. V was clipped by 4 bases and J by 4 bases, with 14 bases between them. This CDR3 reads CASSRFNGGTEAFF. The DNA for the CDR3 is TGCGCCAGCAGCCGATTTAACGGGGGCACTGAAGCTTTCTTT.

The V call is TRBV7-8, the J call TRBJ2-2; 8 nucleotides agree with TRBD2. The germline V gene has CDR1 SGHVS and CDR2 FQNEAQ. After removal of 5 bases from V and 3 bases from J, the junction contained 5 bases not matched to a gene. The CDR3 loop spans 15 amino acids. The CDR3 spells CASSTGTRYTGELFF. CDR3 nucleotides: TGTGCCAGCAGCACCGGGACTAGATACACCGGGGAGCTGTTTTTT.

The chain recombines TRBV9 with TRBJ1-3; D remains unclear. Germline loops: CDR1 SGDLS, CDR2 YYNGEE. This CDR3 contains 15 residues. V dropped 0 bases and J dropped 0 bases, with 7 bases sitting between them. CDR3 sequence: CASSVEADSGNTIYF. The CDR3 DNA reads TGTGCCAGCAGCGTAGAGGCGGACTCTGGAAACACCATATATTTT.

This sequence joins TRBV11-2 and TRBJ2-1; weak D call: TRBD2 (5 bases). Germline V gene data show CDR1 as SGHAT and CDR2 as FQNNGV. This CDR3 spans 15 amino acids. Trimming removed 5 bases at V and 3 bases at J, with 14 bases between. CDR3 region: CASSPTTVIYNEQFF. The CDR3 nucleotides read TGTGCCAGCAGCCCGACTACAGTTATCTACAATGAGCAGTTCTTC.

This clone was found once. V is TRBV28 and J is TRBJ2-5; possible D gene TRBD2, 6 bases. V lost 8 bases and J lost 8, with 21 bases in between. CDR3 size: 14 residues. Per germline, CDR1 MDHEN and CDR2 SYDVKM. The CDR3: CASASGDIRVTQYF. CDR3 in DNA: TGTGCCAGCGCCTCGGGGGATATAAGAGTCACCCAGTACTTC.

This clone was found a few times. DNA for the CDR3: TGTGCCAGCAGTCCCGGTCTTGGTGTCGAAGCTTTCTTT. Its protein is CASSPGLGVEAFF. The chain combines TRBV6-2 or TRBV6-3 with TRBJ1-1; unclear D gene. V dropped 5 bases and J dropped 8 bases, with 15 bases sitting between them. CDR3 length: 13 residues. The germline V gene encodes CDR1 MNHEY and CDR2 SVGEGT.

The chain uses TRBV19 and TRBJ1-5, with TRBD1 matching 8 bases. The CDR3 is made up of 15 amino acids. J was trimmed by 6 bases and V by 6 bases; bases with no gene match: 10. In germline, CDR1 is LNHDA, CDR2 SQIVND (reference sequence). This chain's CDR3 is CASSPSRTGSQPQHF. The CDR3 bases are TGTGCCAGTAGCCCTAGTCGGACAGGGAGTCAGCCCCAGCATTTT.

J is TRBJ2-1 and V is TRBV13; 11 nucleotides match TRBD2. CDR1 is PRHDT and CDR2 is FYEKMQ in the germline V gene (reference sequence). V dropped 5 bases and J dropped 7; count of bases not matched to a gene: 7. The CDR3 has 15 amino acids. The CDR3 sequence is CASSKLAGVSNEQFF. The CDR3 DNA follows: TGTGCCAGCAGCAAACTAGCGGGAGTTAGTAATGAGCAGTTCTTC.

The CDR3 loop is CASSLERRGYEQYF. CDR3 sequence (DNA): TGTGCCAGCAGCTTAGAGCGCCGCGGGTACGAGCAGTACTTC. The V and J genes are TRBV7-2 and TRBJ2-7; possible D gene TRBD2, 5 bases. V gave up 1 base and J gave up 4 bases, with 11 bases separating them. In germline, CDR1 is SGHTA, CDR2 FQGNSA. CDR3 length: 14 residues.

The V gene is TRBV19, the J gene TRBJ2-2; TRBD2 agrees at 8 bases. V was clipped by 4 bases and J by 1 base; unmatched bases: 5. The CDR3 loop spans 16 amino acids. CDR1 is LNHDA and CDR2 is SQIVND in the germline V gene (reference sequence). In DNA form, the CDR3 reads TGTGCCAGTAGTAGTGGCGGGGGGCTGAACACCGGGGAGCTGTTTTTT. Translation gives CASSSGGGLNTGELFF. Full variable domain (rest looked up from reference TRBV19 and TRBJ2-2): DGGITQSPKYLFRKEGQNVTLSCEQNLNHDAMYWYRQDPGQGLRLIYYSQIVNDFQKGDIAEGYSVSREKKESFPLTVTSAQKNPTAFYLCASSSGGGLNTGELFFGEGSRLTVL.

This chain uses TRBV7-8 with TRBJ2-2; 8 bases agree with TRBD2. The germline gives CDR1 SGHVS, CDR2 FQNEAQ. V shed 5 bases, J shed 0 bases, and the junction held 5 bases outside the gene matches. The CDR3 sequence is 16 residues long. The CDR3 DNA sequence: TGTGCCAGCAGCGGGACTAGGTTTCCGAACACCGGGGAGCTGTTTTTT. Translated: CASSGTRFPNTGELFF. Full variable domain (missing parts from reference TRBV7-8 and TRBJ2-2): GAGVSQSPRYKVAKRGQDVALRCDPISGHVSLFWYQQALGQGPEFLTYFQNEAQLDKSGLPSDRFFAERPEGSVSTLKIQRTQQEDSAVYLCASSGTRFPNTGELFFGEGSRLTVL.

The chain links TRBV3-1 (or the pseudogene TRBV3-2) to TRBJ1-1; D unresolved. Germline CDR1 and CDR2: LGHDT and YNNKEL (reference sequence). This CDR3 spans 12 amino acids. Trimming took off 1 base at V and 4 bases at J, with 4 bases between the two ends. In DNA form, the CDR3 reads TGTGCCAGCAGCCAAGTACTCACTGAAGCTTTCTTT. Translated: CASSQVLTEAFF.

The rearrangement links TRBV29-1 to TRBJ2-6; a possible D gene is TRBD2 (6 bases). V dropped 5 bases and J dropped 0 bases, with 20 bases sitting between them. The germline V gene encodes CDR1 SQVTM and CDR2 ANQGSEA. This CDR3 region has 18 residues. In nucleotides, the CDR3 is TGCAGCGTTTTGGTCTGGCAGGGAGGACCCTCTGGGGCCAACGTCCTGACTTTC. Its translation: CSVLVWQGGPSGANVLTF.

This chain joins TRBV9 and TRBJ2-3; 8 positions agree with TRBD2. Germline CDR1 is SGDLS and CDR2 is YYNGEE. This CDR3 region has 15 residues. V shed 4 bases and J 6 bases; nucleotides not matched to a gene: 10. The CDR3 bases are TGTGCCAGCAGCCCCGGGGGGGGGCAAATGGATACGCAGTATTTT. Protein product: CASSPGGGQMDTQYF.

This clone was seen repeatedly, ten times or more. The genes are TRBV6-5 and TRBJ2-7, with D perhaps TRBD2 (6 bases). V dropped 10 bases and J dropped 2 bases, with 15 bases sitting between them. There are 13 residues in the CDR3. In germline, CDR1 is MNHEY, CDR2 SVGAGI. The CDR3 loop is CATQGPGAYEQYF. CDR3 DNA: TGTGCCACGCAGGGCCCGGGGGCCTACGAGCAGTACTTC.

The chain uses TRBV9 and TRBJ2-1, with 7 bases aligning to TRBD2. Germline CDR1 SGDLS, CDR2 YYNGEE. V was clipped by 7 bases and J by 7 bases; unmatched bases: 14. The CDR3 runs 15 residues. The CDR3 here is CASGALAASGNEQFF. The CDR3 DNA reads TGTGCCAGCGGAGCCCTAGCGGCATCGGGGAATGAGCAGTTCTTC.

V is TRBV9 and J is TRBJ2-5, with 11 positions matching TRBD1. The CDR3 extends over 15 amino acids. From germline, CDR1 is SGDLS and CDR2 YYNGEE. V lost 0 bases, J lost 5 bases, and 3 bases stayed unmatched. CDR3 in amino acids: CASSVGTGGRETQYF. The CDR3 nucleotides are TGTGCCAGCAGCGTAGGGACAGGGGGCCGGGAGACCCAGTACTTC.

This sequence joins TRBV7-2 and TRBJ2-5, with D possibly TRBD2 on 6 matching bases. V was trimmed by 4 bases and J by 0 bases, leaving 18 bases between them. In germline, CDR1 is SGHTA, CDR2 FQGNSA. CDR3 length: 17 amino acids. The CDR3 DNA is TGTGCCAGCAGCTCTCTCGAAGGGACTTCGTACCAAGAGACCCAGTACTTC. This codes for CASSSLEGTSYQETQYF.

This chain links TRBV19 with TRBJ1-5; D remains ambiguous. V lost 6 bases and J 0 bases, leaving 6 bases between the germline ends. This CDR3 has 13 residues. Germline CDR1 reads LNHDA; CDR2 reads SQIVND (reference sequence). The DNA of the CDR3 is TGTGCCAGTAGACTGGTTAGCAATCAGCCCCAGCATTTT. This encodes CASRLVSNQPQHF.

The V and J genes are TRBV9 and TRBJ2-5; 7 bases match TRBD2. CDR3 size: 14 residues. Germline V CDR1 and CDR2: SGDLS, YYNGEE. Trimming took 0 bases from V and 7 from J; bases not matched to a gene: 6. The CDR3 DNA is TGTGCCAGCAGCGTAGCGGGACTACGGGGGACCCAGTACTTC. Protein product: CASSVAGLRGTQYF.